Presented here are 22 T cell receptor beta chains from one specimen sequenced in a study of cytomegalovirus exposure and HLA in healthy donors. The study ran its PCR with 60 Vbeta and 13 Jbeta primers. The assay was immunoSEQ multiplex PCR, and TCRdb's table has in-frame clones only and misses some. In the table there are over 110,000 clones, 65% to 85% of which are singletons. The material sequenced was PBMCs. Receptors originate from a male donor in good health and CMV-seronegative.

The CDR3 region has the DNA TGTGCCAGCTTTGCTAGCGGGAGGATCTACAATGAGCAGTTCTTC. This gives the protein CASFASGRIYNEQFF. V is TRBV5-6 and J is TRBJ2-1; 11 bases are a match to TRBD2. Germline V gene sequence: CDR1 SGHDT, CDR2 YYEEEE. The CDR3 sequence is 15 residues long. Losses at the gene ends were 7 bases for V and 3 bases for J; bases not matched to a gene: 6.

The CDR3 DNA follows: TGTGCCACCCCACTAGCGGGAGGATCCTACAATGAGCAGTTCTTC. It translates to CATPLAGGSYNEQFF. The gene calls are TRBV19 and TRBJ2-1; TRBD2 matches at 12 bases. This CDR3 is built from 15 residues. V was clipped by 10 bases and J by 1 base; unmatched bases: 5. Germline V CDR1 and CDR2: LNHDA, SQIVND (reference sequence). The full variable domain, its missing parts supplied by reference TRBV19 and TRBJ2-1, is DGGITQSPKYLFRKEGQNVTLSCEQNLNHDAMYWYRQDPGQGLRLIYYSQIVNDFQKGDIAEGYSVSREKKESFPLTVTSAQKNPTAFYLCATPLAGGSYNEQFFGPGTRLTVL.

The chain combines TRBV6-1 with TRBJ1-1; D is unclear. Trimming took off 2 bases at V and 5 bases at J, with 6 bases between the two ends. The CDR3 extends over 12 amino acids. In germline, CDR1 is MNHNS, CDR2 SASEGT. CDR3 region: CASSEIFTEAFF. Written as DNA, the CDR3 is TGTGCCAGCAGTGAAATCTTTACTGAAGCTTTCTTT.

The chain recombines TRBV27 with TRBJ1-5, with 7 bases lining up with TRBD1. The germline gives CDR1 MNHEY, CDR2 SMNVEV (reference sequence). The junction had 6 bases not matched to a gene; V was cut back by 2 bases and J by 5 bases. The CDR3 runs 15 residues. For the CDR3, the DNA is TGTGCCAGCAGTTTACTCAGGGGGGCCCATCAGCCCCAGCATTTT. This translates into CASSLLRGAHQPQHF.

J is TRBJ2-3 and V is TRBV12-5; D remains unclear. The germline V gene has CDR1 LGHNT and CDR2 FRNRAP. V was clipped by 5 bases and J by 6 bases, with 9 bases between them. The CDR3 spans 12 residues. For the CDR3, the DNA is TGTGCTAGTGGTCTAAACGGGGATACGCAGTATTTT. This translates into CASGLNGDTQYF.

This chain uses TRBV4-1 with TRBJ2-7, with 8 positions matching TRBD1. The V segment lost 6 bases and the J segment 6 bases; nucleotides outside the gene matches: 13. Germline V gene data show CDR1 as MGHRA and CDR2 as YSYEKL. CDR3 length equals 15 residues. The CDR3 bases are TGCGCCAGCAGTCCCTATCAGGGGGCGCCGGCCGAGCAGTACTTC. It codes for CASSPYQGAPAEQYF.

The V and J genes are TRBV4-2 and TRBJ2-1; TRBD2 aligns across 9 bases. This CDR3 has 17 residues. V shed 1 base, J shed 8 bases, and the junction held 12 bases outside the gene matches. Germline lookup yields CDR1 LGHNA and CDR2 YNFKEQ. The CDR3, as DNA: TGTGCCAGCAGCCAAGTTTTAGCGGGAGTCGGGCAGGATGAGCAGTTCTTC. It yields the protein CASSQVLAGVGQDEQFF.

The V gene is TRBV4-3, the J gene TRBJ2-5; 11 bases match TRBD2. CDR1 and CDR2 from the germline V gene are LGHNA and YSLEER. This CDR3 spans 16 amino acids. J was trimmed by 3 bases and V by 1 base; bases with no gene match: 4. This CDR3 reads CASSQALLAGEETQYF. In DNA form, the CDR3 reads TGCGCCAGCAGCCAAGCCTTACTAGCGGGGGAAGAGACCCAGTACTTC.

The V and J genes are TRBV28 and TRBJ2-5; TRBD1 matches at 9 bases. Germline CDR1 MDHEN, CDR2 SYDVKM. V was clipped by 3 bases and J by 4 bases; unmatched bases: 6. CDR3 length: 15 amino acids. The CDR3 loop is CASSLGGTGRETQYF. DNA of the CDR3: TGTGCCAGCAGTTTGGGCGGGACAGGGAGAGAGACCCAGTACTTC.

The chain links TRBV5-4 to TRBJ2-2, with D possibly matching TRBD1 (5 bases). The germline V and J ends were trimmed by 0 bases and 0 bases, with 9 bases remaining between them. Germline CDR1 is SGHNT and CDR2 is YYREEE (reference sequence). The CDR3 consists of 16 residues. The CDR3 spells CASSLAGAANTGELFF. The CDR3 coding sequence is TGTGCCAGCAGCTTGGCTGGGGCAGCGAACACCGGGGAGCTGTTTTTT.

The rearrangement joins TRBV4-3 to TRBJ2-1; TRBD2 is a possible D gene (6 bases). The CDR3 loop spans 15 amino acids. Germline CDR1 LGHNA, CDR2 YSLEER. V was cut by 4 bases and J by 5 bases, with 15 bases left in between. The CDR3 sequence is CASSPRPGANNEQFF. In DNA, the CDR3 is TGCGCCAGCAGCCCTAGACCGGGAGCCAACAATGAGCAGTTCTTC.

The chain has TRBV6-1 and TRBJ2-7; no firm D call. Germline loops: CDR1 MNHNS, CDR2 SASEGT. V was cut by 7 bases and J by 3 bases, with 16 bases left in between. The CDR3 length is 14 residues. CDR3 sequence: CASKLAGSDYEQYF. The CDR3 DNA reads as TGTGCCAGCAAGTTGGCAGGATCTGACTACGAGCAGTACTTC.

The V and J genes are TRBV10-3 and TRBJ2-2, with 7 bases aligning to TRBD1. CDR1 is ENHRY and CDR2 is SYGVKD in the germline V gene. The J segment lost 5 bases and the V segment lost 5 bases, leaving 8 bases of the junction unmatched. CDR3 size: 15 residues. DNA of the CDR3: TGTGCCATCAGTTCACCGGGACAGAGTACCGGGGAGCTGTTTTTT. Translated: CAISSPGQSTGELFF.

CDR3 bases: TGCGCCAGCTCACCCGGGGGGGCGCTAGAGACCCAGTACTTC. Residues: CASSPGGALETQYF. This chain joins TRBV5-1 and TRBJ2-5; TRBD2 agrees at 8 bases. The germline V gene encodes CDR1 SGHRS and CDR2 YFSETQ. The junction had 9 bases not matched to a gene; V was cut back by 7 bases and J by 4 bases. The CDR3 covers 14 residues. The whole variable domain, filled in from reference TRBV5-1 and TRBJ2-5, reads KAGVTQTPRYLIKTRGQQVTLSCSPISGHRSVSWYQQTPGQGLQFLFEYFSETQRNKGNFPGRFSGRQFSNSRSEMNVSTLELGDSALYLCASSPGGALETQYFGPGTRLLVL.

The chain combines TRBV4-3 with TRBJ2-1; 7 bases agree with TRBD2. The CDR3 is 15 amino acids. The trim removed 3 bases at V and 4 bases at J, leaving 6 bases unmatched. Per germline, CDR1 LGHNA and CDR2 YSLEER. CDR3 coding DNA: TGCGCCAGCAGCCACCTGAGCGGGACGTACAATGAGCAGTTCTTC. It encodes CASSHLSGTYNEQFF.

The chain is built from TRBV2 and TRBJ2-1, with 7 bases lining up with TRBD2. V was pared by 4 bases and J by 7 bases, with 13 bases of the junction left unmatched. The CDR3 is 16 residues long. Germline lookup yields CDR1 SNHLY and CDR2 FYNNEI. The chain's CDR3 is CASSGAMAGEFNEQFF. In DNA form, the CDR3 reads TGTGCCAGCAGTGGGGCGATGGCGGGAGAGTTTAATGAGCAGTTCTTC.

This chain links TRBV7-9 with TRBJ2-5; TRBD1 matches 9 bases. In germline, CDR1 is SEHNR, CDR2 FQNEAQ (reference sequence). CDR3 length: 14 amino acids. V lost 5 bases, J lost 5 bases, and 6 bases stayed unmatched. The CDR3 spells CASSPQGARETQYF. As DNA, the CDR3 is TGTGCCAGCAGCCCACAGGGGGCTCGGGAGACCCAGTACTTC.

The V gene is TRBV11-2, the J gene TRBJ2-1, with 12 bases aligning to TRBD2. Germline-derived CDR1 and CDR2 are SGHAT and FQNNGV. The J segment lost 3 bases and the V segment lost 6 bases, leaving 3 bases of the junction unmatched. The length of the CDR3 is 15 residues. This CDR3 is CASSASGRVYNEQFF. The CDR3 nucleotides are TGTGCCAGCAGTGCTAGCGGGAGGGTCTACAATGAGCAGTTCTTC. Supplemented by reference TRBV11-2 and TRBJ2-1, the full variable domain reads EAGVAQSPRYKIIEKRQSVAFWCNPISGHATLYWYQQILGQGPKLLIQFQNNGVVDDSQLPKDRFSAERLKGVDSTLKIQPAKLEDSAVYLCASSASGRVYNEQFFGPGTRLTVL.

The chain is built from TRBV27 and TRBJ2-1; D possibly corresponds to TRBD2 (5 bases). Trimming removed 3 bases at V and 6 bases at J, with 15 bases between. The V gene's germline CDR1 is MNHEY and CDR2 SMNVEV (reference sequence). The CDR3 loop spans 15 amino acids. The CDR3 region is CASSFGLALGNEQFF. The CDR3, as DNA: TGTGCCAGCAGTTTTGGGCTAGCCCTCGGCAATGAGCAGTTCTTC.

CDR3 coding DNA: TGTGCCAGCAGCCTCCGTGGGGGCGACACCGGGGAGCTGTTTTTT. This translates into CASSLRGGDTGELFF. The rearrangement joins TRBV7-8 to TRBJ2-2; a possible D gene is TRBD1 (6 bases). V was trimmed by 5 bases and J by 3 bases, leaving 13 bases between them. Germline CDR1 reads SGHVS; CDR2 reads FQNEAQ. The CDR3 contains 15 residues.

This chain uses TRBV7-3 with TRBJ2-2; 8 nucleotides agree with TRBD1. Germline trimming cut 1 base from V and 3 bases from J; bases unmatched to any gene: 4. CDR1 is SGHTA, CDR2 FQGTGA, per germline. The CDR3 totals 16 residues. The CDR3 nucleotides read TGTGCCAGCAGCTTAAGCCGGGACAGGTACACCGGGGAGCTGTTTTTT. Translated, it gives CASSLSRDRYTGELFF.

The genes are TRBV6-5 and TRBJ1-1; D possibly corresponds to TRBD1 (5 bases). Trimming stripped 10 bases from V and 0 bases from J, with 12 bases between. The CDR3 is 13 amino acids. Germline assignment: CDR1 MNHEY and CDR2 SVGAGI. CDR3 nucleotide sequence: TGTGCCATATCTAAGGGGATGAACACTGAAGCTTTCTTT. It specifies CAISKGMNTEAFF.